A few counts support the clone carrying this T cell receptor beta chain. No antigen is known for it. Clinical symptoms, serum thyroxine and TRAb, thyroid ultrasound and orbital computed tomography were used for the diagnoses. This sample is drawn from a study of T cells in Graves' hyperthyroidism and ophthalmopathy. On the study more broadly: Peripheral blood was collected at initial diagnosis, before any treatment.

The CDR3 length is 13 residues. The J segment lost 10 bases and the V segment lost 0 bases, leaving 3 bases of the junction unmatched. Germline lookup yields CDR1 WSHSY and CDR2 SAAADI. Amplification of TCR beta CDR3 regions used RNA as the template. HTBI primers were employed in a first-round RT-PCR of the TCR CDR3. TCRdb ran MiXCR on the multiplex PCR reads and lists one entry per CDR3 protein. The data show hundreds of thousands of distinct CDR3 sequences, with about a sixth seen just once and more than 3% held by the top ten. The study's findings and limits: The model identified upcoming ophthalmopathy a median roughly 6 months ahead of onset. Among clonotypes expanded in thyroid above 0.001, most were also found in blood.

This chain links TRBV10-2 with TRBJ2-4; 7 nucleotides align to TRBD1. Sequencing was carried out using blood. This TCR was sampled from a woman aged 40 to 55 with Graves' ophthalmopathy. CDR3 sequence (DNA): TGCGCCAGCAGTGAGTCGGGACAGCCAATTCAGTACTTC. Protein: CASSESGQPIQYF.